This TCR beta chain emerged from a study of PD-1 blockade in mismatch repair-deficient tumors. Method: immunoSEQ multiplex PCR; TCRdb's copy keeps in-frame clones and lacks some. The sample has 120,000 or so clones, about 88% seen once. Trimming took 7 bases from V and 6 from J; bases not matched to a gene: 8. The CDR3 loop spans 14 amino acids. Germline assignment: CDR1 MGHDK and CDR2 SYGVNS. Sample: peripheral blood, taken 44 weeks after starting pembrolizumab. The sequence was obtained from an adult with mismatch repair-deficient cancer. This chain uses TRBV25-1 with TRBJ2-1; 8 bases are shared with TRBD2. The CDR3 sequence: CASNLAGNVNEQFF. The CDR3 DNA follows: TGTGCCAGCAACTTAGCGGGAAATGTCAATGAGCAGTTCTTC.